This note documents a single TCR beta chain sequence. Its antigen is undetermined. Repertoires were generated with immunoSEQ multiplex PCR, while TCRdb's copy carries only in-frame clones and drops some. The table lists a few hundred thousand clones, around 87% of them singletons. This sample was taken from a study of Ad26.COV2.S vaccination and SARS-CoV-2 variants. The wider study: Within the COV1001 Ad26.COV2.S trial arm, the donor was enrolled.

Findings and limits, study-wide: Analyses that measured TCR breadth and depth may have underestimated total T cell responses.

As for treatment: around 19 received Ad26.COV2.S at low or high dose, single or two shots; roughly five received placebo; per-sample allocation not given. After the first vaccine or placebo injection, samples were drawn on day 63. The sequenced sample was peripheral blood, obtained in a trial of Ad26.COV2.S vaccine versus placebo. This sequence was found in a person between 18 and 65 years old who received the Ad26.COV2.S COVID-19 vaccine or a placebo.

CDR3 in amino acids: CASSLTSGALPETQYF. The CDR3 region has the DNA TGTGCCAGCAGCTTAACTAGCGGGGCGCTCCCAGAGACCCAGTACTTC. V and J are TRBV13 and TRBJ2-5; 10 nucleotides match TRBD2. The germline V gene has CDR1 PRHDT and CDR2 FYEKMQ (reference sequence). Trimming took 2 bases from V and 4 from J; bases not matched to a gene: 7. The CDR3 covers 16 residues.